This T cell receptor (beta chain) stems from a study of T cells in Graves' hyperthyroidism and ophthalmopathy. RNA transcripts were the template for amplifying TCR beta CDR3 regions. The study used the HTBI primer set for a first-round RT-PCR of the TCR CDR3. TCRdb re-analysed the multiplex PCR reads in MiXCR, keeping a single row per CDR3 protein. The top ten hold more than 4.5% of the sample, which has approximately 620,000 distinct CDR3 sequences, more than 11% seen once. General study points: The model made its ophthalmopathy prediction, and onset followed a median approximately 6.5 months later.

These patients, aged 18 to 65, had recently diagnosed hyperthyroidism lasting under 2 months. Not enrolled were patients with uncontrolled infection, other autoimmune disease, pregnancy or lactation. It was at first hyperthyroidism diagnosis, before any ophthalmopathy symptoms, that the blood sample was taken. This clonotype was observed a handful of times. Its antigen is not identified. Source material: blood. The sequence came from a woman under 40 with Graves' hyperthyroidism that later progressed to Graves' ophthalmopathy.

In DNA form, the CDR3 reads TGCAGCGTTGAAGACTTAACGGACAGAAACAGCTACGAGCAGTACTTC. Its protein is CSVEDLTDRNSYEQYF. V is TRBV29-1 and J is TRBJ2-7; weak D call: TRBD1 (6 bases). Germline V gives CDR1 SQVTM, CDR2 ANQGSEA. V was pared by 0 bases and J by 3 bases, with 18 bases between. This CDR3 contains 16 residues.